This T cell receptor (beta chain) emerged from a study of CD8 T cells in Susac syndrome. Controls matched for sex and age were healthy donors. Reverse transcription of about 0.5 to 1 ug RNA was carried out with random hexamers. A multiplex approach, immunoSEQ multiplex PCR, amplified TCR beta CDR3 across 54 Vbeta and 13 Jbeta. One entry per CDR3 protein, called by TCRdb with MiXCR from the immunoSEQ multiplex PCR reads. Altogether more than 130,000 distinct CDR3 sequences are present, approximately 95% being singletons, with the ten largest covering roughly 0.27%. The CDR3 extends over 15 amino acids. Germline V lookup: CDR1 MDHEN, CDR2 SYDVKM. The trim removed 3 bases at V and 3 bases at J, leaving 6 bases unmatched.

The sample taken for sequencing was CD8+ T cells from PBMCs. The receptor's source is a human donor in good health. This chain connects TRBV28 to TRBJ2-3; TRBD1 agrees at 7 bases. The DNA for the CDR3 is TGTGCCAGCAGTTTGAACAGGGGACGAACAGATACGCAGTATTTT. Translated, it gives CASSLNRGRTDTQYF.